This T cell receptor beta chain was captured by sequencing in a study of T cells in Graves' hyperthyroidism and ophthalmopathy. Study-wide context: Staff took peripheral blood when the initial diagnosis was made, before any treatment began. General observations from the study: Most expanded thyroid clonotypes above 0.001 recurred in blood. Separation of ophthalmopathy from stable hyperthyroidism was achieved by a 13 V-J model.

V lost 4 bases and J lost 6, with 15 bases in between. The CDR3 loop spans 14 amino acids. This clonotype was seen repeatedly, ten times or more. Its target is not known. A single base separates this from a much larger clone, so it may be a read error. The TCR beta CDR3 regions underwent amplification using RNA transcripts as the source. With the HTBI primer set, the TCR CDR3 went through a first round of RT-PCR. MiXCR was run by TCRdb on the multiplex PCR reads, yielding one entry per CDR3 protein. The sample has over 250,000 distinct CDR3 sequences; less than 30% are singletons. The receptor comes from a man in his forties or fifties with Graves' hyperthyroidism that later progressed to Graves' ophthalmopathy. V usage is TRBV12-3 or TRBV12-4 and J usage is TRBJ1-1; no reliable D call. Sequenced material: blood. CDR3 DNA: TGTGCCAGCAGTTCAGAGGGCACACCCTCTGAAGCTTTCTTT. Translation gives CASSSEGTPSEAFF.